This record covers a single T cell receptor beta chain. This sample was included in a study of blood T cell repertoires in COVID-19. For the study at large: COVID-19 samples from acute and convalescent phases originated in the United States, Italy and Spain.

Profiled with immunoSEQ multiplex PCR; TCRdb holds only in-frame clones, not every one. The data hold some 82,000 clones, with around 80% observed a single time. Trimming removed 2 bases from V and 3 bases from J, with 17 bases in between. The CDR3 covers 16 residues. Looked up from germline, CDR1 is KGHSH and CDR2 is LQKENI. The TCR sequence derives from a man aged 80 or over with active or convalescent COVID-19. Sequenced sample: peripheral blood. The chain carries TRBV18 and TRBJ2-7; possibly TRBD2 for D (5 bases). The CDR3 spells CASSPATSFGNYEQYF. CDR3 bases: TGTGCCAGCTCACCAGCGACATCGTTCGGGAACTACGAGCAGTACTTC.